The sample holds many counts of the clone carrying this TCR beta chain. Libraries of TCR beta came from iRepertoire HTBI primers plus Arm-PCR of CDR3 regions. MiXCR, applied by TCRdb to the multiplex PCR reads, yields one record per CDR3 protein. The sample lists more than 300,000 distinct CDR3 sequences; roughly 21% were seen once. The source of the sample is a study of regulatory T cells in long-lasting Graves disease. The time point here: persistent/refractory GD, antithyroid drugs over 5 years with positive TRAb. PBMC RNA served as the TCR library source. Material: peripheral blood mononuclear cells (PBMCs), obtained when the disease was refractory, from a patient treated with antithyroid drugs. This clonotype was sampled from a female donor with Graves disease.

CDR3 nucleotide sequence: TGTGCCAGTGGACACGAGGGCAATCAGCCCCAGCATTTT. Residues: CASGHEGNQPQHF. This chain links TRBV2 with TRBJ1-5, with D possibly being TRBD1 (5 bases). In germline, CDR1 is SNHLY, CDR2 FYNNEI. Trimming took 9 bases from V and 2 from J, leaving 11 bases between them. There are 13 residues in the CDR3.